This T cell receptor beta chain was found in a study of blood T cell repertoires in COVID-19 (dated by TCRdb to the early 2020s). For the study in its entirety: Samples from collaborators originated in the United States, Italy and Spain and spanned both the acute and convalescent phases of COVID-19. The prospective study material was composed of cDNA or gDNA derived from T cells, B-cell-depleted T cells, or PBMCs. Subjects who had been exposed to COVID-19, were actively infected with it, or had recovered from it provided the deeply sampled blood TCRbeta repertoires that made up the dataset. The repertoires were released in a freely available public database intended as a resource for research on the immune response to SARS-CoV-2. Samples were obtained from the ongoing ImmuneRACE study (first 160 participants) and from 1,200 or so subjects provided by 6 global collaborators. The sample metadata nearly always contained a de-identified subject ID, COVID-19 status, age in years and sex. Where available, HLA class I and class II types were taken from metadata supplied by the sample provider and were not determined by assay-based typing. What the work shows at the level of the full study, not this receptor alone: How much clinical and demographic metadata was included differed by source and by participant, and the metadata was provided uncurated.

Each collaborating institution followed its own protocols to collect whole blood in K2EDTA tubes. Collaborator samples were shipped for TCRbeta analysis as frozen whole blood, isolated PBMCs, or DNA extracted from either sample type. TCRbeta CDR3 regions were amplified from genomic DNA using the immunoSEQ Assay, a bias-controlled multiplex PCR. Regarding the original processing steps: The number of nucleated cells in each sample was estimated from the amplification of reference gene primers within the assay. Sequence reads were collapsed and filtered to measure the absolute abundance of every unique TCRbeta CDR3 rearrangement. For each sample, productive Simpson clonality was calculated by taking the square root of Simpson's diversity index across productive rearrangements. TCRdb provides this immuneACCESS table in a form limited to in-frame rearrangements. Some clones are lacking; in checked studies, under half of them reflect an unresolved V gene, and why the rest are absent is not known. V and J calls and clone size are those listed in that table; D and trimming were worked out from the DNA. The sample has nearly 200,000 clones on record, 70% to 85% of them singletons. 6% to 8% of the sample comes from the top ten.

V is pruned by 8 bases and J by 8 bases, leaving 2 bases of the junction without a gene match. The CDR3 sequence holds 13 residues, the cysteine and phenylalanine included. Of all the DNA, just the CDR3 is kept, 39 bases in frame from base 1. Concerning this clone: Its antigen is currently not known. No base-level quality is on record; no much larger clone is a single base apart.

The clonotype comes from a human donor with acute or convalescent COVID-19. The donor label of this sample is uncertain. The chain couples TRBV12-3 or TRBV12-4 to TRBJ2-1, and 14 junctional nucleotides match TRBD2. Sequenced material: peripheral blood. The CDR3 reads CASRLAGGHEQFF. The DNA sequence is given as TGTGCCAGCCGACTAGCGGGAGGGCATGAGCAGTTCTTC.